This is a list of T cell receptor beta chains from one sample in a study of CD8 T cells in ankylosing spondylitis. TCRdb analysed the 5' RACE reads with MiXCR anew, one entry per CDR3 protein. Among around 27,000 distinct CDR3 sequences listed, under 3% were seen once. Sequenced: blood, either unsorted or a sorted T cell fraction (not recorded which). All receptors derive from a female donor with ankylosing spondylitis or in good health (not recorded which). Each CDR3 is given with its conserved first and last residue. The D gene is left open where the match is weak. Expanded clones are given a class, and other clones once, few, many or no size at all.

TRBD1	many	TRBV9	TRBJ1-5	TGTGCCAGCAGCGTTGGGGACAGCGTCAATCAGCCCCAGCATTTT	CASSVGDSVNQPQHF
-	few	TRBV9	TRBJ2-5	TGTGCCAGCAGCGTAGGGGGTACAAAAGAGACCCAGTACTTC	CASSVGGTKETQYF
-	medium-sized	TRBV9	TRBJ1-5	TGTGCCAGCAGCGGGACTCCTTATCGGGATCAGCCCCAGCATTTT	CASSGTPYRDQPQHF
-	many	TRBV9	TRBJ2-5	TGTGCCAGCAGCGTAGGAGGGGGGGGGCCGCGAGAGACCCAGTACTTC	CASSVGGGGPRETQYF
TRBD1	-	TRBV9	TRBJ2-7	TGTGCCAGCAGCGCCGGACCCGGGACAGGGGGCGCATACGAGCAGTACTTC	CASSAGPGTGGAYEQYF
-	many	TRBV9	TRBJ2-7	TGTGCCAGCAGCGTAGCTTCTTCGGGGCCGCCCTACGAGCAGTACTTC	CASSVASSGPPYEQYF
-	many	TRBV9	TRBJ1-4	TGTGCCAGCAGCCTCGGGGCAAATCTAGCTAATGAAAAACTGTTTTTT	CASSLGANLANEKLFF
-	many	TRBV9	TRBJ2-1	TGTGCCAGCAGCGTAGTGCCAGGGAGTGAGCAGTTCTTC	CASSVVPGSEQFF
-	many	TRBV9	TRBJ2-1	TGTGCCAGCAGCGTAGCCCCAGGGGTTATGAACAATGAGCAGTTCTTC	CASSVAPGVMNNEQFF
-	many	TRBV9	TRBJ1-1	TGTGCCAGCAGCGCCGATCAGGGGAACACTGAAGCTTTCTTT	CASSADQGNTEAFF
TRBD2	many	TRBV9	TRBJ2-7	TGTGCCAGCAGCGAAGGGGGACTAGCGGGTGGCGAGCAGTACTTC	CASSEGGLAGGEQYF
TRBD2	many	TRBV9	TRBJ2-2	TGTGCCAGCAGCGGTGAAGCGGGGGGGGCCCGGGCCGGGGAGCTGTTTTTT	CASSGEAGGARAGELFF
TRBD2	many	TRBV9	TRBJ2-7	TGTGCCAGCAGCGTAGGACTAGCGGAATCCTACGAGCATTACTTC	CASSVGLAESYEHYF
TRBD1	many	TRBV9	TRBJ1-1	TGTGCCAGCAGCGTACAGGGGGGATCAGTCACTGAAGCTTTCTTT	CASSVQGGSVTEAFF